The source of this TCR beta chain is a study of shared clonotypes between healthy human individuals. A remark on this clone: Its target is unknown.

Germline V gives CDR1 SEHNR, CDR2 FQNEAQ (reference sequence). The CDR3 loop spans 12 amino acids. The V gene lost 10 bases and the J gene lost 2 bases, with 9 bases spanning the gap. Researchers sequenced unsorted PBMC DNA using ten immunoSEQ deep assay plates. Per the original data handling: Sequence data from immunoSEQ were junction-only and lacked quality scores; consequently, filtering differed. The data were produced by immunoSEQ multiplex PCR, yet TCRdb's version contains in-frame clones alone and is incomplete. Clone size and V and J calls were adopted from that table, with D and trimming inferred from the DNA. Among about half a million clones listed, roughly 80% were seen once. Points from the study as a whole: Only a few donors were included, so the genetic and exposure-history diversity represented was limited. Blood was the sole source, and tissue repertoires probably differ.

Input material: PBMCs. The gene calls are TRBV7-9 and TRBJ1-3; D is ambiguous. The origin of this receptor is a woman in her thirties or forties in good health. Some clones in this sample may be carry-over from other donors' samples. The CDR3: CAILTPGNTIYF. DNA of the CDR3: TGTGCCATTTTGACCCCTGGAAACACCATATATTTT.